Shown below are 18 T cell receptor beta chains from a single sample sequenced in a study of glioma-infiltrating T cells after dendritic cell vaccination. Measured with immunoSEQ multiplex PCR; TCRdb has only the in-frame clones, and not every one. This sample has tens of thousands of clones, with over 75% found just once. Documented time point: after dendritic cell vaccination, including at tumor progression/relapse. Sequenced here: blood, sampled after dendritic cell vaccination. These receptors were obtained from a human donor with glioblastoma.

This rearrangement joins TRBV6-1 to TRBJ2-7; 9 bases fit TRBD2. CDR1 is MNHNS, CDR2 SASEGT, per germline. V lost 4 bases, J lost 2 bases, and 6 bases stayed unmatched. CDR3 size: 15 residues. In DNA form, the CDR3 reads TGTGCCAGCAGTGTGGGCGGGAGGGGAACCTACGAGCAGTACTTC. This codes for CASSVGGRGTYEQYF.

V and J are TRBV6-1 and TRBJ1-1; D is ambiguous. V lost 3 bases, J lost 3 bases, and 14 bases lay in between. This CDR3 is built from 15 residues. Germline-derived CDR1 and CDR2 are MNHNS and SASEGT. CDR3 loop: CASSDWTSGDTEAFF. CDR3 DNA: TGTGCCAGCAGTGACTGGACCTCGGGAGACACTGAAGCTTTCTTT.

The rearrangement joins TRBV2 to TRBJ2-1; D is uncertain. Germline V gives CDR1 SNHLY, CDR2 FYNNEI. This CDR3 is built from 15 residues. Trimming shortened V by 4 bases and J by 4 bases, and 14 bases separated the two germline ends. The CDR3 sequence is CASSVETSRYNEQFF. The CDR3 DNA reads TGTGCCAGCAGTGTAGAAACCTCAAGATACAATGAGCAGTTCTTC. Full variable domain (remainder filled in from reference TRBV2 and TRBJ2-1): EPEVTQTPSHQVTQMGQEVILRCVPISNHLYFYWYRQILGQKVEFLVSFYNNEISEKSEIFDDQFSVERPDGSNFTLKIRSTKLEDSAMYFCASSVETSRYNEQFFGPGTRLTVL.

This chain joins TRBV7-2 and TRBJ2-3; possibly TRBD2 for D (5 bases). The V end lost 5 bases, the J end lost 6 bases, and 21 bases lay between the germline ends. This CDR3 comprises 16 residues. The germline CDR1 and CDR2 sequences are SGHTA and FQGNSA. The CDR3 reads CASSLPAAGLRDTQYF. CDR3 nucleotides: TGTGCCAGCAGCCTGCCGGCGGCGGGCCTACGGGATACGCAGTATTTT.

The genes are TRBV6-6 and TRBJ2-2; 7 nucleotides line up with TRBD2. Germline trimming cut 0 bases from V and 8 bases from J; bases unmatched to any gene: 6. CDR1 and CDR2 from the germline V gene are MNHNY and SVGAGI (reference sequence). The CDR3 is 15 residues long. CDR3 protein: CASSYSNGGGGELFF. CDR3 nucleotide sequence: TGTGCCAGCAGTTACTCGAACGGCGGGGGTGGGGAGCTGTTTTTT.

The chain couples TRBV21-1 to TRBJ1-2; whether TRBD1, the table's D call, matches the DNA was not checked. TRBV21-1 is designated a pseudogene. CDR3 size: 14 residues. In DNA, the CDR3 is TGTGCCAGCAGCACTTGGACGACAGTCTATGGCTACACCTTC. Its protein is CASSTWTTVYGYTF.

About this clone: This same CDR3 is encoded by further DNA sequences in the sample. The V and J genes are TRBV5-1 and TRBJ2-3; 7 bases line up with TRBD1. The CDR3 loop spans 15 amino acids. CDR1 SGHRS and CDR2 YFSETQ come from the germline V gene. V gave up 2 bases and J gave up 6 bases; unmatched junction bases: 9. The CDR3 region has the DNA TGCGCCAGCAGCTTAAATACAGGGGTGGCGGATACGCAGTATTTT. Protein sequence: CASSLNTGVADTQYF.

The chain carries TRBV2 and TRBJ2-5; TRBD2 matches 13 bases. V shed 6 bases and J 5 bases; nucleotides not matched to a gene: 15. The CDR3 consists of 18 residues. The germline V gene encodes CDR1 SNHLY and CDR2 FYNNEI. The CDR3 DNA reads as TGTGCCAGCAGGGGGATTACTAGCGGGGGGGCCCGGGGGGAGACCCAGTACTTC. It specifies CASRGITSGGARGETQYF.

CDR3 bases: TGTGCCAGCAGCCCGGGACAGAACACTGAAGCTTTCTTT. It translates to CASSPGQNTEAFF. This chain uses TRBV9 with TRBJ1-1; tentatively, D is TRBD1 (6 bases). The CDR3 contains 13 residues. V lost 4 bases, J lost 1 base, and 8 bases lay in between. The germline V gene encodes CDR1 SGDLS and CDR2 YYNGEE.

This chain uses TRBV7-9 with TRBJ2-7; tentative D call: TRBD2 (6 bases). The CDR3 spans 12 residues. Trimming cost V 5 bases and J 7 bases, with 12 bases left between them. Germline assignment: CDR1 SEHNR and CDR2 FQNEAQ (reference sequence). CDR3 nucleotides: TGTGCCAGCAGCCTTGGGAGCGGGGAGCAGTACTTC. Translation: CASSLGSGEQYF.

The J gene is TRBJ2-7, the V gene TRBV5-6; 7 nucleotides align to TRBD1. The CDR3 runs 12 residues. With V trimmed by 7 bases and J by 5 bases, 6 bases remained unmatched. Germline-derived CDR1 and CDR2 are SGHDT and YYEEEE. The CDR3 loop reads CASVQGFNEQYF. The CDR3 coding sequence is TGTGCCAGCGTACAGGGGTTCAACGAGCAGTACTTC.

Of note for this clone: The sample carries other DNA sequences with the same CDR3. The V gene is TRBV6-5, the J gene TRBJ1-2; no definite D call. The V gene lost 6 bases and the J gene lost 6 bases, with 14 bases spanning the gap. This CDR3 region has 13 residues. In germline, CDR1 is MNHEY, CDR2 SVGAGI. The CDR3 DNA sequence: TGTGCCAGCAGCCTCCGGGCGGGTGATGGCTACACCTTC. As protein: CASSLRAGDGYTF.

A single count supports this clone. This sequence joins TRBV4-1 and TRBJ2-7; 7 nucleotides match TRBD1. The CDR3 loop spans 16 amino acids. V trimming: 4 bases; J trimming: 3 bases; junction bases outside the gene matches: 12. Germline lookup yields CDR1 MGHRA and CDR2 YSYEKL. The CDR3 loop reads CASSPGAGTVGYEQYF. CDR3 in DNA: TGCGCCAGCAGCCCCGGGGCCGGGACAGTCGGCTACGAGCAGTACTTC.

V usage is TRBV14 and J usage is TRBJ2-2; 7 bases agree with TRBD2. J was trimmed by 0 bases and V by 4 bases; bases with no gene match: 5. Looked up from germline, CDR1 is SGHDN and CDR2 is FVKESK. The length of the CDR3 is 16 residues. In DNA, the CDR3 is TGTGCCAGCAGCCGACAGACTAGCTCGAACACCGGGGAGCTGTTTTTT. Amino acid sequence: CASSRQTSSNTGELFF.

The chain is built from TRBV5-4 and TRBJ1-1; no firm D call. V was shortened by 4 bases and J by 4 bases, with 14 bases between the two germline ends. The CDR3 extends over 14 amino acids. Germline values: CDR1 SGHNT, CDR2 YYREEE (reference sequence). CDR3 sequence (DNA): TGTGCCAGCAGCCCCGAGGAGGTACGCACTGAAGCTTTCTTT. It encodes CASSPEEVRTEAFF.

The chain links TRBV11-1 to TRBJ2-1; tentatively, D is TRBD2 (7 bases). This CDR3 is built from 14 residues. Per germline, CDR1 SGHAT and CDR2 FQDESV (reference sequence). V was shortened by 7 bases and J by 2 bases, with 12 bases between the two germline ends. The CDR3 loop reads CASKRGRAYNEQFF. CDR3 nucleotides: TGTGCCAGCAAAAGGGGGAGGGCCTACAATGAGCAGTTCTTC.

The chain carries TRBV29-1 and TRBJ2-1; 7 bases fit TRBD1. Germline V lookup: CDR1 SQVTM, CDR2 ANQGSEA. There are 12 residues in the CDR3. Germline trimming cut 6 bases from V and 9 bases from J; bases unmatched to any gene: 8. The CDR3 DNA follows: TGCAGCGTGTCATTGACAGGGAGTGAGCAGTTCTTC. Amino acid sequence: CSVSLTGSEQFF.

CDR3 amino acids: CASSPVAPMLYNEQFF. The CDR3 region has the DNA TGTGCCAGCAGCCCCGTGGCCCCAATGCTCTACAATGAGCAGTTCTTC. The rearrangement uses TRBV7-9 and TRBJ2-1; D gene uncertain. Per the germline V gene, CDR1 is SEHNR and CDR2 is FQNEAQ (reference sequence). The CDR3 is 16 amino acids. V dropped 5 bases and J dropped 3 bases, with 17 bases sitting between them.